This record concerns one T cell receptor beta chain sequence. Its antigen remains unknown. This may stem from a read error, because a much larger clone lies one nucleotide away. Relying on iRepertoire HTBI primers and Arm-PCR of CDR3 regions, the team built TCR beta libraries. MiXCR, applied by TCRdb to the multiplex PCR reads, yields one record per CDR3 protein. Here the sample spans 400,000 to 500,000 distinct CDR3 sequences, 21% being singletons. The sample belongs to a study of regulatory T cells in long-lasting Graves disease. Study-level results: Persistent cases of Graves' showed reduced TCR diversity relative to newly diagnosed patients.

Sample time point: persistent/refractory GD, antithyroid drugs over 5 years with positive TRAb. Researchers made the TCR library from RNA that was extracted from PBMCs. Investigators report Graves' disease was diagnosed under American Thyroid Association guidelines. This TCR was recovered from a female donor with Graves disease. This specimen was peripheral blood mononuclear cells (PBMCs), taken when the disease was refractory, from a patient treated with antithyroid drugs.

CDR3 DNA sequence: TGTGCCAGCACTTCGGGACCTCAAGAGGCCCAGTACTTC. Translation gives CASTSGPQEAQYF. The rearrangement uses TRBV12-3 or TRBV12-4 and TRBJ2-5, with D perhaps given as TRBD1 or TRBD2 (5 bases each). The CDR3 has 13 amino acids.